These T cell receptor beta chains were read from a single sample in a study of T cells expressing NK-cell markers. TCRdb reprocessed the 5' RACE reads and reports one entry per CDR3 protein, with no DNA. In all, the sample yields 300,000 to 450,000 distinct CDR3 sequences. The sample was blood T cells: a sorted CD56 or NKG2C T cell subset, CD4+ or CD8+ T cells, or bulk PBMC T cells (not recorded which). The receptor source for this set is a man aged 18-70 years in good health. Both conserved end residues are part of each CDR3.

TRBJ2-1,TRBV28,CASSKAWDRVGNEQFF
TRBJ1-3,TRBV7-2,CASSSGAQGGNTIYF
TRBJ1-2,TRBV29-1,CSVMGANYGYTF
TRBJ1-1,TRBV24-1,CATTQLNTEAFF
TRBJ2-1,TRBV5-4,CASSPRDSLKEQFF
TRBJ1-3,TRBV18,CASSFGGDSGNTIYF
TRBJ1-1,TRBV5-1,CASTGGLGTEAFF
TRBJ2-5,TRBV9,CASSEYSGGFQETQYF
TRBJ2-3,TRBV5-8,CASRPRVGTRGDTQYF
TRBJ2-7,TRBV21-1,CASSKARQGTYEQYF
TRBJ2-1,TRBV6-2/TRBV6-3,CASRLAGALYNEQFF
TRBJ2-7,TRBV9,CASSVDFGQQYF
TRBJ2-2,TRBV20-1,CSAPGTGLPGELFF
TRBJ2-7,TRBV5-6,CASSPRPSGRSYEQYF
TRBJ1-6,TRBV7-8,CASSVPGTANSPLHF
TRBJ2-1,TRBV7-2,CASRYGSGGNEQFF
TRBJ2-5,TRBV2,CASSGGGGALKTQYF
TRBJ2-6,TRBV20-1,CSARGGGDNVLTF
TRBJ1-2,TRBV11-3,CASSLVEGADYGYTF
TRBJ2-7,TRBV30,CAWSFRDNWLYEQYF
TRBJ1-1,TRBV5-1,CASSGGQGFTEAFF
TRBJ1-2,TRBV5-1,CASSLVIQGVAFRGYTF
TRBJ2-7,TRBV20-1,CSGLGQGREQYF
TRBJ2-7,TRBV6-1,CASSGTTQEQYF
TRBJ1-5,TRBV12-3/TRBV12-4,CASSLYDSDNQPQHF
TRBJ1-5,TRBV28,CASSSGGINQPQHF
TRBJ2-2,TRBV9,CASGRQGARTGELFF
TRBJ1-3,TRBV2,CASRRDRLESSGNTIYF
TRBJ2-7,TRBV7-2,CASSVFRDRGTYEQYF
TRBJ1-5,TRBV20-1,CSAREDGMRNQPQHF
TRBJ1-2,TRBV27,CASSPYSAANYGYTF
TRBJ2-5,TRBV7-9,CASSPRGGLQETQYF
TRBJ2-6,TRBV30,CAWSVIALGANVLTF
TRBJ1-2,TRBV27,CASSFSMGGYTF
TRBJ2-4,TRBV4-1,CASSQVRGTAAKNIQYF
TRBJ1-1,TRBV27,CASSIGTGGMNTEAFF
TRBJ2-5,TRBV20-1,CSALAGTPGTQYF
TRBJ1-2,TRBV27,CASSFWGTGTSITYGYTF
TRBJ1-5,TRBV12-2,CASRLDRVGDQPQHF
TRBJ2-5,TRBV4-2,CASSQRQVEETQYF